The 15 T cell receptor beta chains in this list originate from one sample, sequenced in a study of beta chain features in type 1 diabetes. Their cognate antigens are unknown. The study, taken as a whole, reports: For Type 1 diabetes patients, all four CD4+ subsets carried TCRB CDR3s that were moderately but significantly shorter.

Reverse transcribing all isolated RNA meant expressed TCRB transcripts were sequenced. Generated by immunoSEQ multiplex PCR, the TCRdb table keeps only in-frame clones and is missing some. The sample yields about 280,000 clones, 15% seen once. Sequenced sample: naive CD4+ T cells from blood. The receptors come from a man aged 18 to 29 with type 1 diabetes.

The J gene is TRBJ1-1, the V gene TRBV9; D is unresolved. The CDR3 consists of 13 residues. Germline loops: CDR1 SGDLS, CDR2 YYNGEE. With 1 base removed from V and 2 bases from J, the gap between germline ends came to 6 bases. This chain's CDR3 is CASSVWLNTEAFF. Written as DNA, the CDR3 is TGTGCCAGCAGCGTATGGCTTAACACTGAAGCTTTCTTT.

This clone was seen more than once but under ten times. The chain carries TRBV18 and TRBJ2-6; D possibly corresponds to TRBD1 (5 bases). Germline V gene data show CDR1 as KGHSH and CDR2 as LQKENI. The CDR3 consists of 16 residues. V was trimmed by 6 bases and J by 2 bases, leaving 14 bases between them. CDR3 in amino acids: CASSQGQVPGANVLTF. The CDR3 nucleotides are TGTGCCAGCTCCCAGGGCCAGGTACCTGGGGCCAACGTCCTGACTTTC.

The V gene is TRBV5-6, the J gene TRBJ2-3; D is unresolved. Trimming shortened V by 5 bases and J by 0 bases, and 7 bases separated the two germline ends. Germline CDR1 reads SGHDT; CDR2 reads YYEEEE. This CDR3 is built from 13 residues. In nucleotides, the CDR3 is TGTGCCAGCAGACCCTACAGCACAGATACGCAGTATTTT. Its protein is CASRPYSTDTQYF.

This clone was counted a few times. The J gene is TRBJ2-7, the V gene TRBV7-6, with 7 bases matching TRBD1. The germline gives CDR1 SGHVS, CDR2 FNYEAQ. V trimming: 4 bases; J trimming: 2 bases; junction bases outside the gene matches: 8. The CDR3 consists of 15 residues. The CDR3 protein is CASSSLDRWTYEQYF. The CDR3, as DNA: TGTGCCAGCAGCTCTCTGGACAGGTGGACCTACGAGCAGTACTTC.

V and J are TRBV28 and TRBJ1-1, with D possibly being TRBD1 (6 bases). Germline V lookup: CDR1 MDHEN, CDR2 SYDVKM. The V gene lost 3 bases and the J gene lost 7 bases, with 18 bases spanning the gap. This CDR3 region has 15 residues. DNA for the CDR3: TGTGCCAGCAGTTTTGTTCCCAGGGGTGGCGATGAAGCTTTCTTT. Its translation: CASSFVPRGGDEAFF.

The CDR3 loop reads CSEWGVDYGYTF. As DNA, the CDR3 is TGCAGCGAATGGGGGGTAGACTATGGCTACACCTTC. V usage is TRBV29-1 and J usage is TRBJ1-2, with a tentative D call TRBD1 (5 bases). Germline-derived CDR1 and CDR2 are SQVTM and ANQGSEA. Trimming cost V 7 bases and J 3 bases, with 12 bases left between them. This CDR3 has 12 residues.

This clone has only a few counts. The genes are TRBV5-1 and TRBJ1-2; D gene uncertain. CDR3 length equals 13 residues. CDR1 and CDR2 (germline): SGHRS, YFSETQ. V gave up 4 bases and J gave up 8 bases, with 15 bases separating them. The CDR3 nucleotides are TGCGCCAGCAGCGAGTCGATGAGCGTGGGCTACACCTTC. This encodes CASSESMSVGYTF.

CDR3 in DNA: TGTGCCAGCAGTAGCGGGGGGGGCTTTGATGATACGCAGTATTTT. Protein product: CASSSGGGFDDTQYF. This chain joins TRBV28 and TRBJ2-3; TRBD2 agrees at 10 bases. J gave up 6 bases and V 5 bases, and 8 bases lay outside the gene matches. Looked up from germline, CDR1 is MDHEN and CDR2 is SYDVKM. This CDR3 is 15 amino acids long.

This rearrangement joins TRBV11-2 to TRBJ1-1; a possible D gene is TRBD1 (5 bases). The CDR3 is 14 residues long. Germline V gene data show CDR1 as SGHAT and CDR2 as FQNNGV. Trimming shortened V by 1 base and J by 6 bases, and 12 bases separated the two germline ends. The CDR3 loop reads CASSLGPQGAEAFF. The CDR3 DNA sequence: TGTGCCAGCAGCTTAGGACCCCAGGGCGCTGAAGCTTTCTTT. Full variable domain (remainder filled in from reference TRBV11-2 and TRBJ1-1): EAGVAQSPRYKIIEKRQSVAFWCNPISGHATLYWYQQILGQGPKLLIQFQNNGVVDDSQLPKDRFSAERLKGVDSTLKIQPAKLEDSAVYLCASSLGPQGAEAFFGQGTRLTVV.

The gene calls are TRBV15 and TRBJ2-5; D gene unclear. Between the trimmed V and J ends, which lost 1 base and 5 bases, there was a span of 5 bases. Germline V gives CDR1 LNHNV, CDR2 YYDKDF (reference sequence). The CDR3 is 12 amino acids. The CDR3 nucleotides read TGTGCCACCAGCAGAGTTTCGGAGACCCAGTACTTC. It translates to CATSRVSETQYF.

This clone was seen only a few times. V and J are TRBV7-9 and TRBJ2-7; 9 bases map to TRBD1. Germline loops: CDR1 SEHNR, CDR2 FQNEAQ (reference sequence). There are 15 residues in the CDR3. V gave up 3 bases and J gave up 4 bases; unmatched junction bases: 7. The CDR3 loop is CASSFGAGQGYEQYF. In DNA form, the CDR3 reads TGTGCCAGCAGCTTTGGGGCGGGACAGGGTTACGAGCAGTACTTC.

The rearrangement links TRBV2 to TRBJ2-3; 10 nucleotides agree with TRBD2. Looked up from germline, CDR1 is SNHLY and CDR2 is FYNNEI. The trim removed 4 bases at V and 4 bases at J, leaving 8 bases unmatched. The CDR3 covers 16 residues. CDR3 loop: CASSARASGRPDTQYF. The CDR3 coding sequence is TGTGCCAGCAGTGCTCGGGCTAGCGGGAGACCAGATACGCAGTATTTT.

The genes are TRBV19 and TRBJ1-2; 8 bases are a match to TRBD1. The CDR3 runs 15 residues. Germline CDR1 is LNHDA and CDR2 is SQIVND (reference sequence). With 6 bases clipped from V and 2 bases from J, the junction kept 8 bases outside the gene matches. The CDR3 spells CASSPGGAGNYGYTF. CDR3 in DNA: TGTGCCAGTAGCCCAGGGGGCGCCGGGAACTATGGCTACACCTTC.

This clone has just a few counts. The chain uses TRBV4-1 and TRBJ2-3; D remains ambiguous. The CDR3 consists of 14 residues. Germline V CDR1 and CDR2: MGHRA, YSYEKL. The V end was cut by 0 bases, the J end by 8 bases, with 12 bases between. The CDR3 DNA is TGCGCCAGCAGCCAAGATTCGAACATTGGTACGCAGTATTTT. Translation gives CASSQDSNIGTQYF.

V gene TRBV7-2 combines with J gene TRBJ1-5, with TRBD1 identical over 8 bases. This CDR3 region has 14 residues. V shed 3 bases, J shed 4 bases, and the junction held 2 bases outside the gene matches. The germline V gene has CDR1 SGHTA and CDR2 FQGNSA. CDR3 sequence: CASSFDRGNQPQHF. The CDR3 DNA follows: TGTGCCAGCAGCTTTGACAGGGGAAATCAGCCCCAGCATTTT.